This T cell receptor beta chain was identified in a study of cytomegalovirus exposure and HLA in healthy donors. Primers included in the PCR were 60 Vbeta and 13 Jbeta primers. The assay was immunoSEQ multiplex PCR, and TCRdb's table has in-frame clones only and misses some. The sample yields roughly 70,000 clones, roughly 81% seen once. The CDR3 contains 15 residues. Per germline, CDR1 WNHNN and CDR2 SYGVQD (reference sequence). The V segment lost 2 bases and the J segment 1 base; nucleotides outside the gene matches: 4. Sequenced sample: PBMCs. The rearrangement joins TRBV10-1 to TRBJ1-1; the match to TRBD1 covers 7 bases. The sequence derives from a human donor in good health. The CDR3 sequence is CASSEQGGPNTEAFF. As DNA, the CDR3 is TGCGCCAGCAGTGAGCAGGGGGGACCGAACACTGAAGCTTTCTTT.